This record concerns one T cell receptor (beta chain) sequence. This specimen comes from a study of cytomegalovirus exposure and HLA in healthy donors. V was pared by 0 bases and J by 5 bases, with 4 bases of the junction left unmatched. CDR3 length: 15 residues. Germline V gene data show CDR1 as MNHEY and CDR2 as SVGAGI. PCR amplification relied on 60 Vbeta primers (plus 13 Jbeta primers). TCRdb's table, derived via immunoSEQ multiplex PCR, lists solely in-frame clones and lacks some. The sample shows around 180,000 clones, 85% of them seen only once. The clonotype was recovered from a boy aged 2 to 10 in good health and CMV-seronegative. This rearrangement joins TRBV6-5 to TRBJ2-5, with 9 bases aligning to TRBD2. The sample comprised PBMCs. CDR3 coding DNA: TGTGCCAGCAGTTACTCGGTTAGCGGGAGCGAGACCCAGTACTTC. This gives the protein CASSYSVSGSETQYF.